The 8 T cell receptor beta chains presented below share a single source sample, sequenced in a study of post-analysis software for immune sequencing data. Study-wide findings and caveats: Controls had lower frequencies than patients of a handful of TRBV segments, which included TRBV5-6, TRBV5-1 and TRBV20-1.

For these TCRs, the target antigens are not known. TCR beta cDNA libraries had unique molecular identifiers. Each CDR3 protein gets one entry after TCRdb re-called the PCR reads with MiXCR. The table lists approximately 570,000 distinct CDR3 sequences, around 47% of them singletons. Input material: blood. These receptor sequences come from a girl aged 10 to 17 with multiple sclerosis.

This chain joins TRBV27 and TRBJ2-1, with D uncertain. The germline V and J ends were trimmed by 2 bases and 0 bases, with 14 bases remaining between them. The CDR3 loop spans 17 amino acids. Germline-derived CDR1 and CDR2 are MNHEY and SMNVEV (reference sequence). As DNA, the CDR3 is TGTGCCAGCAGTTTAGGGCTACATTTTAGCTCCTACAATGAGCAGTTCTTC. This encodes CASSLGLHFSSYNEQFF.

This clonotype was counted only a few times. V usage is TRBV4-2 and J usage is TRBJ2-7; TRBD1 matches 8 bases. The V segment lost 2 bases and the J segment 7 bases; nucleotides outside the gene matches: 13. The CDR3 is 16 amino acids. Germline V CDR1 and CDR2: LGHNA, YNFKEQ. The CDR3 protein is CASSQNSGRGQKEQYF. The DNA of the CDR3 is TGTGCCAGCAGCCAAAACAGCGGCAGGGGGCAAAAGGAGCAGTACTTC.

This clonotype was seen more than once but under ten times. The rearrangement uses TRBV7-9 and TRBJ2-5, with D uncertain. Germline values: CDR1 SEHNR, CDR2 FQNEAQ (reference sequence). The CDR3 runs 11 residues. Trimming stripped 6 bases from V and 0 bases from J, with 2 bases between. The CDR3 nucleotides read TGTGCCAGCAGGAACCAAGAGACCCAGTACTTC. It specifies CASRNQETQYF. Combining the CDR3 with reference TRBV7-9 and TRBJ2-5 gives the whole variable domain DTGVSQNPRHKITKRGQNVTFRCDPISEHNRLYWYRQTLGQGPEFLTYFQNEAQLEKSRLLSDRFSAERPKGSFSTLEIQRTEQGDSAMYLCASRNQETQYFGPGTRLLVL.

The sample holds a few counts of this clonotype. The chain has TRBV7-9 and TRBJ2-3; no firm D call. Germline values: CDR1 SEHNR, CDR2 FQNEAQ (reference sequence). This CDR3 comprises 11 residues. V lost 6 bases to trimming and J lost 4 bases, with 5 bases between them. In DNA form, the CDR3 reads TGTGCCAGCAGGGTTTCAGATACGCAGTATTTT. It codes for CASRVSDTQYF.

This clonotype was picked up a small number of times. The rearrangement joins TRBV15 to TRBJ2-3; no definite D call. Trimming pared 0 bases from V and 4 bases from J, leaving 11 bases between. Germline V gene lookup returns CDR1 LNHNV and CDR2 YYDKDF (reference sequence). CDR3 length equals 15 residues. The CDR3 region is CATSREGLLSDTQYF. CDR3 nucleotide sequence: TGTGCCACCAGCAGAGAGGGGTTGCTATCAGATACGCAGTATTTT.

The chain employs TRBV7-2 and TRBJ2-5; D call uncertain. V lost 3 bases and J 5 bases, leaving 7 bases between the germline ends. The CDR3 length is 12 residues. The germline V gene has CDR1 SGHTA and CDR2 FQGNSA. The CDR3 loop is CASSFTMETQYF. The CDR3 DNA sequence: TGTGCCAGCAGCTTCACCATGGAGACCCAGTACTTC.

The chain combines TRBV11-2 with TRBJ2-7; possibly TRBD1 or TRBD2 for D (6 bases each). The V gene's germline CDR1 is SGHAT and CDR2 FQNNGV. The germline V and J ends were trimmed by 0 bases and 1 base, with 19 bases remaining between them. The CDR3 consists of 18 residues. DNA of the CDR3: TGTGCCAGCAGCTTAGATTCTCAAAAAACAGGGAGGTCCTACGAGCAGTACTTC. Translated: CASSLDSQKTGRSYEQYF.

The gene calls are TRBV4-1 and TRBJ2-1, with 14 bases matching TRBD2. Trimming took 6 bases from V and 0 from J; bases not matched to a gene: 13. CDR3 length: 20 residues. The germline gives CDR1 MGHRA, CDR2 YSYEKL. The CDR3 region is CASRSTGTSGSLGSYNEQFF. The CDR3 coding sequence is TGCGCCAGCAGGTCAACCGGGACTAGCGGGAGCTTAGGCTCCTACAATGAGCAGTTCTTC.